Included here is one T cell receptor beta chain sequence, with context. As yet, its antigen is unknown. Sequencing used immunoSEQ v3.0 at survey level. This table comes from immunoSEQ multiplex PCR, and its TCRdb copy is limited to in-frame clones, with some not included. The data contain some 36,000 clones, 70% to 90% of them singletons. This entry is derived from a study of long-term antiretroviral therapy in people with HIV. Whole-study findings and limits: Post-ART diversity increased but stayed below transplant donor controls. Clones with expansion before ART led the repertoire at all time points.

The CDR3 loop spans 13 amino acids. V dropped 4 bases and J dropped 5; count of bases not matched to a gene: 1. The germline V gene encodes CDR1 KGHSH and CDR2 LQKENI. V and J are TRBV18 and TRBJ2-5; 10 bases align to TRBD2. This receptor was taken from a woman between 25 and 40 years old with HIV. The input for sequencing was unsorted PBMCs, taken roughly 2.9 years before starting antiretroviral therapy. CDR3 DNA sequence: TGTGCCAGCTCACTACTAGCGGGGGAGACCCAGTACTTC. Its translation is CASSLLAGETQYF.